These T cell receptor beta chains were read from a single sample in a study of blood T cell repertoires in COVID-19. TCRdb keeps only in-frame clones here, not all; method: immunoSEQ multiplex PCR. Found here are 100,000 or so clones, approximately 89% of them singletons; the top ten hold 0.47%. Material: peripheral blood. Receptors were obtained from a man aged 55 to 69 with acute or convalescent COVID-19. Each CDR3 is given with its conserved first and last residue. A D gene is named only where the DNA matches it firmly. Clone size is given for some rows only: seen once, a few or many times, or a class if the clone is expanded.

d_gene	v_gene	abundance	j_gene	len	CDR3aa
TRBD1	TRBV9	.	TRBJ1-4	15	CASSVTGQGNEKLFF
TRBD2	TRBV19	.	TRBJ2-2	14	CASSITGGDGELFF
TRBD1	TRBV5-1	.	TRBJ1-1	15	CASSWPGQGNTEAFF
TRBD2	TRBV10-1	once	TRBJ2-2	16	CASSTSVQGYTGELFF
.	TRBV27	.	TRBJ1-3	16	CASSPNGQISGNTIYF
TRBD1	TRBV11-2	.	TRBJ2-3	17	CASSRGRDRFVRDTQYF
TRBD1	TRBV4-1	.	TRBJ1-5	18	CASSQTPSGTVINQPQHF
.	TRBV5-1	.	TRBJ2-7	13	CASSSPGSNEQYF
TRBD2	TRBV2	.	TRBJ2-1	14	CASSDGTIRGEQFF
.	TRBV24-1	.	TRBJ1-2	14	CATSATGPIYGYTF
.	TRBV3-1/TRBV3-2	.	TRBJ2-3	13	CASSRRGSDTQYF
TRBD1	TRBV18	.	TRBJ1-4	19	CASSPQPGQGAGGLGKLFF
.	TRBV5-1	.	TRBJ2-1	13	CASSLDSYNEQFF
TRBD2	TRBV5-5	.	TRBJ2-3	15	CASSLDGGSTDTQYF
TRBD1	TRBV5-1	.	TRBJ1-5	15	CASSPGTATGQPQHF
.	TRBV27	.	TRBJ1-2	13	CASGFGQSSGYTF
TRBD1	TRBV18	once	TRBJ1-1	15	CASSPSGTVNTEAFF
.	TRBV11-2	.	TRBJ2-1	15	CASSLILGFANEQFF
TRBD1	TRBV18	.	TRBJ1-5	15	CASSPRQGAGQPQHF
.	TRBV19	.	TRBJ2-1	14	CASSLMTAYNEQFF
TRBD2	TRBV2	.	TRBJ2-7	18	CASSFTGTSGGISYEQYF
.	TRBV27	.	TRBJ2-5	13	CASSLFSKETQYF
.	TRBV5-1	.	TRBJ2-3	18	CASSTGFTTPAGTDTQYF
.	TRBV19	.	TRBJ2-5	17	CASSENNALRGQETQYF
TRBD2	TRBV5-4	.	TRBJ2-7	15	CASSARTSGSYEQYF
TRBD2	TRBV5-1	.	TRBJ2-5	16	CASSSPGLAYQETQYF
.	TRBV7-8	.	TRBJ1-2	14	CASSTSGTSYGYTF
.	TRBV6-1	.	TRBJ2-5	13	CASSEAGQETQYF
TRBD2	TRBV3-1/TRBV3-2	.	TRBJ2-4	18	CASSQGGLAGGLGNIQYF
.	TRBV27	.	TRBJ2-2	16	CASSFLGVRYTGELFF
TRBD1	TRBV29-1	few	TRBJ1-2	13	CSVRTGTNYGYTF
TRBD2	TRBV9	.	TRBJ2-7	15	CASSPGLAGNYEQYF